This entry is about one T cell receptor (beta chain). The antigen remains unidentified. Since a much larger clone is just one base distant, this may be a read error. Germline CDR1 is SGDLS and CDR2 is YYNGEE. The CDR3 has 15 amino acids. The data were taken from a study of CD8 T cells in ankylosing spondylitis. Study observations and caveats: From matched ankylosing spondylitis synovial fluid, disease-linked clones were reportedly recovered at significantly enriched levels. Peripheral blood held disease-linked clones only at relatively low frequency, and these were CD8+. A motif of roughly eight highly homologous TCR beta variants was seen as apparently characteristic of ankylosing spondylitis blood.

Making the TCR beta libraries involved quantitative 5'-RACE with molecular barcodes. TCRdb reprocessed the 5' RACE reads with MiXCR, giving one entry per CDR3 protein. The sample contains about 35,000 distinct CDR3 sequences, less than 4% of which appear only once. The sequence was obtained from a male donor with ankylosing spondylitis or in good health (not recorded which). The sequenced sample was blood, either unsorted or a sorted T cell fraction (not recorded which). The gene calls are TRBV9 and TRBJ2-5; 8 bases line up with TRBD2. The CDR3 loop reads CAISARSGEAETQYF. The CDR3 nucleotides are TGTGCCATCAGCGCGCGTAGCGGGGAAGCGGAGACCCAGTACTTC.